The 8 T cell receptor beta chains in this list originate from one sample, sequenced in a study of T cells in Graves' hyperthyroidism and ophthalmopathy (dated by TCRdb to about 2019). Library preparation used multiplex PCR. For sequencing, an Illumina HiSeq 2000 was employed. The TCR beta CDR3 regions were amplified from RNA transcripts. For the first round of RT-PCR on the TCR CDR3, the HTBI primer set was used together with the Qiagen OneStep RT-PCR kit. The raw public reads went through TCRdb reprocessing: fastp at Q25, MiXCR clone calling, in-frame beta chains kept. Each CDR3 protein appears once, grouped with its most common genes and DNA. The sample records hundreds of thousands of distinct CDR3 sequences, roughly 17% of which are singletons. Together, the top ten hold about 18% of the sample. Sample: blood. These receptors all come from a woman aged 18 to 35 with Graves' hyperthyroidism.

This clonotype was counted at least ten times. The chain combines TRBV29-1 with TRBJ1-1; unclear D gene. Per germline, CDR1 SQVTM and CDR2 ANQGSEA. The CDR3 covers 12 residues. V lost 4 bases to trimming and J lost 4 bases, with 10 bases between them. CDR3 region: CSVGFRSTEAFF. Written as DNA, the CDR3 is TGCAGCGTTGGATTTCGAAGCACTGAAGCTTTCTTT.

This clonotype was recorded many times. A junction boundary mismatches the germline segment, possibly from a read error. The CDR3 DNA follows: TGTGCCAGCAGGTACTCTCCAGGACAGGCCTTTAGTAACTATGGCTACACCTTC. Its protein is CASRYSPGQAFSNYGYTF. The chain has TRBV6-2 or TRBV6-3 and TRBJ1-2; TRBD1 matches at 7 bases. This CDR3 region has 18 residues. Germline CDR1 reads MNHEY; CDR2 reads SVGEGT.

This clonotype was picked up a small number of times. The chain has TRBV4-3 and TRBJ1-1; the D gene is possibly TRBD1 (5 bases). Germline V CDR1 and CDR2: LGHNA, YSLEER. V shed 3 bases and J shed 3 bases, with 14 bases lying between them. The CDR3 spans 15 residues. CDR3 region: CASSHPGRPHTEAFF. The CDR3 DNA reads as TGCGCCAGCAGCCACCCGGGACGGCCTCACACTGAAGCTTTCTTT.

This chain links TRBV3-1 with TRBJ2-2; D is possibly TRBD2 (6 bases). This CDR3 is 15 amino acids long. Germline V gene data show CDR1 as LGHDT and CDR2 as YNNKEL (reference sequence). Trimming pared 0 bases from V and 4 bases from J, leaving 9 bases between. The CDR3 DNA reads as TGTGCCAGCAGCCAAGACGCTAGCGTCACCGGGGAGCTGTTTTTT. It translates to CASSQDASVTGELFF.

This rearrangement joins TRBV9 to TRBJ2-3; D is ambiguous. V lost 2 bases to trimming and J lost 2 bases, with 9 bases between them. Germline V gene data show CDR1 as SGDLS and CDR2 as YYNGEE. The CDR3 extends over 14 amino acids. CDR3 sequence: CASSVSGTTDTQYF. CDR3 DNA sequence: TGTGCCAGCAGCGTTTCCGGAACCACAGATACGCAGTATTTT.

In its sample, this clonotype was seen many times. J is TRBJ2-7 and V is TRBV28; 9 bases line up with TRBD2. Looked up from germline, CDR1 is MDHEN and CDR2 is SYDVKM. CDR3 length equals 15 residues. The J segment lost 0 bases and the V segment lost 6 bases, leaving 6 bases of the junction unmatched. This CDR3 is CASSLAGPSSYEQYF. For the CDR3, the DNA is TGTGCCAGCAGCCTAGCGGGACCTTCCTCCTACGAGCAGTACTTC.

V is TRBV9 and J is TRBJ1-5; D ambiguous. Trimming left V 1 base short and J 3 bases short, with 5 bases between. CDR1 SGDLS and CDR2 YYNGEE come from the germline V gene. This CDR3 has 13 residues. The CDR3 is CASSVSANQPQHF. The CDR3 nucleotides read TGTGCCAGCAGCGTATCGGCCAATCAGCCCCAGCATTTT.

The chain joins TRBV20-1 to TRBJ1-5; no clear D. The CDR3 runs 13 residues. V dropped 1 base and J dropped 7 bases, with 11 bases sitting between them. Looked up from germline, CDR1 is DFQATT and CDR2 is SNEGSKA (reference sequence). The CDR3 loop reads CSARVESDQPQHF. The CDR3 DNA reads as TGCAGTGCTAGAGTAGAGTCCGACCAGCCCCAGCATTTT.